This T cell receptor beta chain originates from a study of shared clonotypes between healthy human individuals. Remarks on this clone: Its matching antigen is unknown.

Germline CDR1 and CDR2: MNHEY and SVGAGI. The CDR3 covers 14 residues. Sorted-subset replicate PCRs used 150 to 200 ng DNA, tens of thousands of T cell genomes. Data came from immunoSEQ multiplex PCR; TCRdb stores just in-frame clones and leaves some out. Of about 960,000 clones in the sample, more than 75% are singletons; the top ten hold around 1.4%. Study-level points and caveats: Collection of samples was limited to blood; tissue repertoires likely differ.

Source material: memory CD4+ T cells sorted from blood. Indicated subset: CD45RA-negative fraction. The chain uses TRBV6-5 and TRBJ2-5, with D unclear. The closer fit of TRBJ2-7 to the DNA end suggests the J call may be wrong. The receptor comes from a young man in good health. CDR3 amino acids: CASSYFPGSYEQYF. CDR3 DNA sequence: TGTGCCAGCAGTTACTTCCCGGGTTCCTACGAGCAGTACTTC.